This passage covers 21 T cell receptor beta chains from one sample sequenced in a study of cytomegalovirus exposure and HLA in healthy donors (dated by TCRdb to about 2017). Library construction relied on the immunoSEQ multiplex PCR assay. A mixture of 60 forward primers for TCR Vbeta segments and 13 reverse primers for TCR Jbeta segments was used in the multiplex PCR. In TCRdb, the immuneACCESS table is reduced to in-frame sequences with V and J assigned. These tables do not hold every clone; where another copy was compared, an unresolved V gene accounts for under half, and the others remain unexplained. The sample table records 34,000 or so clones. The ten largest make up about 2.1% of the sample. The specimen was PBMCs. These receptors were collected from a woman aged 40 to 50 in good health and CMV-seropositive.

The V call is TRBV28, the J call TRBJ2-7; 9 bases agree with TRBD1. The V and J ends lost 2 bases and 3 bases, in that order; junction bases with no gene match: 14. Looked up from germline, CDR1 is MDHEN and CDR2 is SYDVKM. This CDR3 has 18 residues. The CDR3 protein is CASSLIFTIWDRDYEQYF. Here the CDR3 DNA reads TGTGCCAGCAGTTTAATCTTTACTATTTGGGACAGGGACTACGAGCAGTACTTC.

The J gene is TRBJ1-1, the V gene TRBV29-1; D possibly corresponds to TRBD1 (5 bases). Trimming shortened V by 8 bases and J by 2 bases, and 15 bases separated the two germline ends. CDR3 size: 13 residues. CDR1 SQVTM and CDR2 ANQGSEA come from the germline V gene. CDR3 DNA: TGCAGCATAACGACAGCATCCAACACTGAAGCTTTCTTT. It encodes CSITTASNTEAFF.

The chain carries TRBV2 and TRBJ1-5, with D possibly TRBD1 on 5 matching bases. Germline lookup yields CDR1 SNHLY and CDR2 FYNNEI. Trimming left V 8 bases short and J 3 bases short, with 11 bases between. This CDR3 contains 13 residues. The CDR3 spells CASLRDFNQPQHF. The CDR3 region has the DNA TGTGCCAGCCTCCGGGACTTCAATCAGCCCCAGCATTTT.

As DNA, the CDR3 is TGTGCCAGCACCATCGGGAACTACGAGCAGTACTTC. Amino acid sequence: CASTIGNYEQYF. The chain links TRBV7-3 to TRBJ2-7; tentatively, D is TRBD2 (5 bases). V was clipped by 7 bases and J by 3 bases, with 10 bases between them. The CDR3 is made up of 12 amino acids. Germline V lookup: CDR1 SGHTA, CDR2 FQGTGA.

The chain couples TRBV6-5 to TRBJ2-7; 9 bases are shared with TRBD1. This CDR3 contains 14 residues. CDR1 and CDR2 (germline): MNHEY, SVGAGI. V dropped 4 bases and J dropped 5; count of bases not matched to a gene: 6. DNA of the CDR3: TGTGCCAGCAGTTCCGGGACAGGGATCCACGAGCAGTACTTC. Translation gives CASSSGTGIHEQYF.

The chain is built from TRBV18 and TRBJ2-5, with 7 bases lining up with TRBD1. In germline, CDR1 is KGHSH, CDR2 LQKENI. The CDR3 totals 13 residues. V lost 6 bases to trimming and J lost 3 bases; unmatched junction nucleotides: 4. The DNA for the CDR3 is TGTGCCAGCTCCAGGGGGAAGGAAGAGACCCAGTACTTC. This sequence encodes CASSRGKEETQYF. The variable domain in full, with the rest retrieved from reference TRBV18 and TRBJ2-5, is NAGVMQNPRHLVRRRGQEARLRCSPMKGHSHVYWYRQLPEEGLKFMVYLQKENIIDESGMPKERFSAEFPKEGPSILRIQQVVRGDSAAYFCASSRGKEETQYFGPGTRLLVL.

The gene calls are TRBV28 and TRBJ2-7; 9 nucleotides match TRBD2. The CDR3 loop spans 18 amino acids. The germline gives CDR1 MDHEN, CDR2 SYDVKM. V shed 5 bases, J shed 4 bases, and the junction held 18 bases outside the gene matches. Here the CDR3 reads CASSENPGLAQLGYEQYF. The CDR3 nucleotides read TGTGCCAGCAGTGAGAACCCGGGACTAGCCCAACTTGGATACGAGCAGTACTTC.

The chain is built from TRBV7-9 and TRBJ2-5; D not resolved. The closer fit of TRBJ2-7 to the DNA end suggests the J call may be wrong. Germline values: CDR1 SEHNR, CDR2 FQNEAQ (reference sequence). The CDR3 is 15 amino acids. CDR3 DNA: TGTGCCAGCACCCCTCTTTCACAGTCAGCATACGAGCAGTACTTC. It yields the protein CASTPLSQSAYEQYF.

The rearrangement joins TRBV29-1 to TRBJ2-1; TRBD1 matches at 8 bases. Germline loops: CDR1 SQVTM, CDR2 ANQGSEA. The CDR3 totals 13 residues. The V and J ends lost 3 bases and 5 bases, in that order; junction bases with no gene match: 3. CDR3 residues: CSVDQGADNEQFF. DNA for the CDR3: TGCAGCGTTGATCAGGGGGCCGACAATGAGCAGTTCTTC.

This chain joins TRBV5-4 and TRBJ1-1; no reliable D call. The V and J ends lost 4 bases and 2 bases respectively, with 9 bases between them. The V gene's germline CDR1 is SGHNT and CDR2 YYREEE (reference sequence). The CDR3 is 13 amino acids. The CDR3 protein is CASSRATNTEAFF. The CDR3 coding sequence is TGTGCCAGCAGCCGAGCGACTAACACTGAAGCTTTCTTT.

This chain uses TRBV6-5 with TRBJ2-7; 8 bases are shared with TRBD1. CDR3 size: 15 residues. Germline V lookup: CDR1 MNHEY, CDR2 SVGAGI. The V segment lost 3 bases and the J segment 3 bases; nucleotides outside the gene matches: 7. The DNA of the CDR3 is TGTGCCAGCAGTTATGCCGGGACAGGTCTCTACGAGCAGTACTTC. This codes for CASSYAGTGLYEQYF.

V usage is TRBV9 and J usage is TRBJ2-3, with 7 bases that match TRBD2. With V trimmed by 3 bases and J by 2 bases, 6 bases remained unmatched. CDR3 size: 15 residues. CDR1 and CDR2 from the germline V gene are SGDLS and YYNGEE. CDR3 in amino acids: CASSGGTTPTDTQYF. The CDR3 DNA reads as TGTGCCAGCAGCGGGGGGACTACACCCACAGATACGCAGTATTTT.

The chain employs TRBV29-1 and TRBJ2-5, with D perhaps matching TRBD1 (5 bases). This CDR3 spans 15 amino acids. Germline lookup yields CDR1 SQVTM and CDR2 ANQGSEA. V was trimmed by 5 bases and J by 5 bases, leaving 21 bases between them. CDR3: CSVLRDSPRWETQYF. DNA of the CDR3: TGCAGCGTTCTGCGCGACAGCCCGAGGTGGGAGACCCAGTACTTC. Based on the CDR3 plus reference TRBV29-1 and TRBJ2-5, the full variable domain is SAVISQKPSRDICQRGTSLTIQCQVDSQVTMMFWYRQQPGQSLTLIATANQGSEATYESGFVIDKFPISRPNLTFSTLTVSNMSPEDSSIYLCSVLRDSPRWETQYFGPGTRLLVL.

This rearrangement joins TRBV2 to TRBJ2-7, with a tentative D call TRBD1 (5 bases). The germline V gene has CDR1 SNHLY and CDR2 FYNNEI. This CDR3 contains 15 residues. V lost 5 bases and J 4 bases, leaving 18 bases between the germline ends. The CDR3 sequence is CASSIPGPVLYEQYF. DNA for the CDR3: TGTGCCAGCAGTATCCCAGGGCCAGTTTTATACGAGCAGTACTTC.

J is TRBJ1-2 and V is TRBV4-3; D gene unclear. Germline V gene sequence: CDR1 LGHNA, CDR2 YSLEER. Trimming took 0 bases from V and 6 from J, leaving 8 bases between them. This CDR3 has 13 amino acids. This chain's CDR3 is CASSQDQYDGYTF. CDR3 bases: TGCGCCAGCAGCCAAGACCAGTACGATGGCTACACCTTC.

The chain combines TRBV27 with TRBJ2-7; D unclear. Per germline, CDR1 MNHEY and CDR2 SMNVEV (reference sequence). Trimming left V 3 bases short and J 2 bases short, with 8 bases between. The CDR3 is 13 residues long. The CDR3 reads CASSFRGAYEQYF. CDR3 bases: TGTGCCAGCAGTTTCCGTGGAGCCTACGAGCAGTACTTC.

CDR3 nucleotide sequence: TGTGCCAGCAGCTTAACGAATGCTGACAGGGAGACCCAGTACTTC. Translated: CASSLTNADRETQYF. This chain links TRBV7-3 with TRBJ2-5, with D perhaps matching TRBD1 (6 bases). Trimming left V 0 bases short and J 5 bases short, with 13 bases between. In germline, CDR1 is SGHTA, CDR2 FQGTGA. This CDR3 has 15 amino acids.

The J gene is TRBJ2-1, the V gene TRBV7-3; TRBD1 aligns across 8 bases. The CDR3 runs to 15 residues. The V segment lost 5 bases and the J segment 6 bases; nucleotides outside the gene matches: 9. Germline assignment: CDR1 SGHTA and CDR2 FQGTGA. The CDR3 loop is CASSPNNDRGNEQFF. CDR3 nucleotides: TGTGCCAGCAGCCCTAACAATGACAGGGGCAATGAGCAGTTCTTC.

The CDR3 protein is CASSLGAASGSNGGELFF. The DNA for the CDR3 is TGTGCCAGCAGTTTGGGGGCGGCTAGCGGGAGTAATGGCGGGGAGCTGTTTTTT. The J gene is TRBJ2-2, the V gene TRBV28, with 10 bases aligning to TRBD2. CDR1 MDHEN and CDR2 SYDVKM come from the germline V gene. With V trimmed by 3 bases and J by 7 bases, 14 bases remained unmatched. The CDR3 contains 18 residues.

V usage is TRBV2 and J usage is TRBJ2-7, with a tentative D call TRBD1 (6 bases). This CDR3 contains 13 residues. The germline CDR1 and CDR2 sequences are SNHLY and FYNNEI. V lost 6 bases, J lost 1 base, and 10 bases lay in between. The CDR3 spells CASRMDSSYEQYF. As DNA, the CDR3 is TGTGCCAGCAGAATGGACAGTTCCTACGAGCAGTACTTC. Full variable domain (remainder filled in from reference TRBV2 and TRBJ2-7): EPEVTQTPSHQVTQMGQEVILRCVPISNHLYFYWYRQILGQKVEFLVSFYNNEISEKSEIFDDQFSVERPDGSNFTLKIRSTKLEDSAMYFCASRMDSSYEQYFGPGTRLTVT.

V gene TRBV19 combines with J gene TRBJ1-2; D is perhaps TRBD1 (5 bases). Deletions cut 4 bases from V and 0 bases from J, with 6 bases between. Germline V gene lookup returns CDR1 LNHDA and CDR2 SQIVND (reference sequence). The CDR3 extends over 13 amino acids. The CDR3 coding sequence is TGTGCCAGTAGTAAGACAGCTAACTATGGCTACACCTTC. Translated, it gives CASSKTANYGYTF.